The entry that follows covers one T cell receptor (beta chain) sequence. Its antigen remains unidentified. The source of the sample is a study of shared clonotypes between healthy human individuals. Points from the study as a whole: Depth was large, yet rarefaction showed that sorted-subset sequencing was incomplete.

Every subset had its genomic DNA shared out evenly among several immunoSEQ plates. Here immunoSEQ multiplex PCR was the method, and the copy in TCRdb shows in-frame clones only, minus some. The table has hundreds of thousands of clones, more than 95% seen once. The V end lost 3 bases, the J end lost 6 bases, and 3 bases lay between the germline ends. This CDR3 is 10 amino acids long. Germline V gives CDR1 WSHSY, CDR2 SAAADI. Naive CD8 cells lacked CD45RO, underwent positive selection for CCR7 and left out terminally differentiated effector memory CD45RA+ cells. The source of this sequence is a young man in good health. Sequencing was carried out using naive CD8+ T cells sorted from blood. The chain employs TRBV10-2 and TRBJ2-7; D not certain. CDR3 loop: CASSDVEQYF. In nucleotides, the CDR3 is TGCGCCAGCAGTGATGTCGAGCAGTACTTC.